A selection of T cell receptor beta chains follows, all from one sample in a study of blood T cell repertoires in COVID-19. Sequencing used immunoSEQ multiplex PCR; TCRdb keeps in-frame clones, though not all of them. The table records 45,000 to 75,000 clones, approximately 86% of them present only once. Input material: peripheral blood. These receptors were collected from a man aged 60 to 75 with acute or convalescent COVID-19. Both conserved end residues are part of each CDR3. Fields, in order: J gene, D gene, clone size, V gene, CDR3 protein, CDR3 DNA. A D gene is named only where the DNA matches it firmly. Not every row has a clone size; where given, it reads once, few, many or a size class.

>TRBJ1-3|TRBD1|-|TRBV5-1
CASRQGAGNTIYF
TGCGCCAGCAGACAGGGGGCTGGAAACACCATATATTTT
>TRBJ1-1|-|-|TRBV27
CASSLSLAEIQEAFF
TGTGCCAGCAGTTTATCGTTGGCAGAAATTCAAGAAGCTTTCTTT
>TRBJ1-5|-|-|TRBV2
CASSRRQVINQPQHF
TGTGCCAGCAGTCGCAGACAAGTTATCAATCAGCCCCAGCATTTT
>TRBJ2-7|TRBD1|-|TRBV6-5
CASRPPQGHEQYF
TGTGCCAGCAGACCTCCACAGGGGCACGAGCAGTACTTC
>TRBJ1-5|TRBD1|-|TRBV28
CASSPLTGAVRQPQHF
TGTGCCAGCAGTCCGCTGACAGGGGCAGTCCGGCAGCCCCAGCATTTT
>TRBJ2-5|-|-|TRBV11-2
CASRRPGGQETQYF
TGTGCCAGCCGGCGGCCCGGGGGCCAAGAGACCCAGTACTTC
>TRBJ1-2|-|few|TRBV28
CASSLRTAFLGGYTF
TGTGCCAGCAGTTTGAGGACAGCCTTCTTAGGTGGCTACACCTTC
>TRBJ2-3|TRBD2|-|TRBV18
CASSPGLAFGDTQYF
TGTGCCAGCTCACCGGGACTAGCCTTCGGGGATACGCAGTATTTT
>TRBJ2-3|-|-|TRBV6-1
CASSEPSAADTQYF
TGTGCCAGCAGTGAACCCTCGGCGGCAGATACGCAGTATTTT
>TRBJ1-5|-|-|TRBV27
CASSPQGRVQPQHF
TGTGCCAGCAGTCCTCAGGGTAGAGTTCAGCCCCAGCATTTT
>TRBJ1-3|TRBD1|-|TRBV9
CASSVGGTGAGNTIYF
TGTGCCAGCAGCGTGGGGGGGACAGGGGCTGGAAACACCATATATTTT
>TRBJ2-2|-|-|TRBV5-1
CASSFGFTGELFF
TGCGCCAGCAGTTTTGGCTTCACCGGGGAGCTGTTTTTT
>TRBJ1-1|-|-|TRBV28
CASSLTAPQGEAFF
TGTGCCAGCAGTCTGACCGCCCCACAGGGCGAAGCTTTCTTT
>TRBJ2-3|TRBD1|-|TRBV28
CASSLGTGSEYF
TGTGCCAGCAGTTTGGGGACAGGGAGTGAGTATTTT
>TRBJ2-5|TRBD1|-|TRBV27
CASSLRGTGGFLETQYF
TGTGCCAGCAGTTTAAGGGGGACAGGGGGCTTCTTAGAGACCCAGTACTTC
>TRBJ2-3|-|-|TRBV7-6
CASSLSPGLRGDTQYF
TGTGCCAGCAGCTTATCACCGGGACTCCGGGGAGATACGCAGTATTTT
>TRBJ2-4|TRBD2|-|TRBV2
CASTGGGNIQYF
TGTGCCAGCACGGGGGGAGGGAACATTCAGTACTTC
>TRBJ2-3|-|-|TRBV5-4
CASSLLIRADTQYF
TGTGCCAGCAGCTTGTTAATCCGCGCAGATACGCAGTATTTT
>TRBJ1-2|-|once|TRBV5-1
CASSLGALLTYGYTF
TGCGCCAGCAGCTTGGGAGCGCTACTAACCTATGGCTACACCTTC
>TRBJ1-6|TRBD1|-|TRBV4-2
CASSQDRDRGRLSPLHF
TGTGCCAGCAGCCAAGATCGGGACAGGGGAAGATTGTCACCCCTCCACTTT
>TRBJ1-2|TRBD1|-|TRBV10-2
CASRSSPGQGSYGYTF
TGCGCCAGCAGAAGTAGCCCGGGACAGGGAAGCTATGGCTACACCTTC
>TRBJ1-1|TRBD1|-|TRBV7-9
CASSLVPIQGPRDEAFF
TGTGCCAGCAGCTTAGTTCCAATACAGGGGCCGAGAGATGAAGCTTTCTTT
>TRBJ1-3|TRBD1|once|TRBV28
CASSTTGSGNTIYF
TGTGCCAGCAGCACGACAGGGTCTGGAAACACCATATATTTT
>TRBJ2-1|TRBD2|-|TRBV6-2/TRBV6-3
CASSSRLAGDYNEQFF
TGTGCCAGCAGTTCCAGACTAGCGGGGGATTACAATGAGCAGTTCTTC
>TRBJ1-1|-|-|TRBV3-1/TRBV3-2
CASSLRDGLGTEAFF
TGTGCCAGCAGCCTACGAGACGGGTTGGGCACTGAAGCTTTCTTT
>TRBJ2-1|TRBD2|-|TRBV19
CASSAPGTSGGDEQFF
TGTGCCAGTAGTGCCCCCGGGACTAGCGGTGGGGATGAGCAGTTCTTC
>TRBJ2-3|-|-|TRBV11-1
CASSFNPRESTDTQYF
TGTGCCAGCAGCTTCAACCCCCGCGAAAGCACAGATACGCAGTATTTT
>TRBJ2-7|TRBD1|-|TRBV7-9
CASSSRDRATGEQYF
TGTGCCAGCAGCAGCCGGGACAGGGCCACCGGCGAGCAGTACTTC
>TRBJ2-1|TRBD1|-|TRBV3-1/TRBV3-2
CASSHGQGEQFF
TGTGCCAGCAGCCACGGACAGGGCGAGCAGTTCTTC
>TRBJ2-3|TRBD2|-|TRBV10-3
CAISGLAETSTDTQYF
TGTGCCATCAGTGGACTAGCGGAGACTAGCACAGATACGCAGTATTTT
>TRBJ2-7|TRBD2|once|TRBV6-1
CASSEARGLAGGEQYF
TGTGCCAGCAGTGAAGCGCGTGGACTAGCGGGAGGCGAGCAGTACTTC
>TRBJ2-1|TRBD2|few|TRBV9
CASSVAGTSGPSLVGQFF
TGTGCCAGCAGCGTAGCCGGGACTAGCGGGCCCTCCCTAGTGGGGCAGTTCTTC
>TRBJ2-1|-|-|TRBV2
CASSAAGYNEQFF
TGTGCCAGCAGTGCGGCGGGATACAATGAGCAGTTCTTC
>TRBJ1-2|-|-|TRBV21-1
CASSKKCGAGGYTF
TGTGCCAGCAGCAAAAAGTGTGGGGCGGGAGGCTACACCTTC
>TRBJ1-2|TRBD1|once|TRBV28
CASRKEPGQGVRTF
TGTGCCAGCAGGAAGGAACCGGGACAGGGGGTGAGGACCTTC
>TRBJ1-2|-|once|TRBV28
CASSPSGGGYTF
TGTGCCAGCAGTCCGTCAGGAGGTGGCTACACCTTC
>TRBJ1-1|-|-|TRBV14
CASSQGLGRGAFF
TGTGCCAGCAGCCAAGGACTAGGGCGGGGGGCTTTCTTT
>TRBJ2-1|-|-|TRBV12-3/TRBV12-4
CASSLALYNAQFF
TGTGCCAGCAGTTTAGCTCTGTACAATGCGCAGTTCTTC
>TRBJ2-5|-|-|TRBV7-9
CASSYMGGAQETQYF
TGTGCCAGCAGCTATATGGGGGGGGCACAAGAGACCCAGTACTTC
>TRBJ2-5|-|-|TRBV28
CASSLSRAQETQYF
TGTGCCAGCAGTTTATCCAGGGCCCAAGAGACCCAGTACTTC
>TRBJ1-2|-|-|TRBV6-1
CASSEGRIASNYGYTF
TGTGCCAGCAGTGAAGGCCGTATAGCTTCTAACTATGGCTACACCTTC
>TRBJ2-7|TRBD1|few|TRBV28
CASKDRAYEQYF
TGTGCCAGCAAGGACAGGGCCTACGAGCAGTACTTC
>TRBJ1-2|-|-|TRBV10-3
CAISENSNYGYTF
TGTGCCATCAGTGAGAACAGCAACTATGGCTACACCTTC
>TRBJ2-1|TRBD2|-|TRBV14
CASSRGLAVLSEQFF
TGTGCCAGCAGCCGTGGACTAGCGGTTTTGAGTGAGCAGTTCTTC
>TRBJ2-3|-|-|TRBV9
CASSVAPRGLGTDTQYF
TGTGCCAGCAGCGTAGCTCCCCGGGGTTTAGGCACAGATACGCAGTATTTT
>TRBJ1-5|-|-|TRBV18
CASSPGENQPQHF
TGTGCCAGCTCACCCGGGGAAAACCAGCCCCAGCATTTT
>TRBJ1-6|-|once|TRBV7-6
CASSDTTGKGSPLHF
TGTGCCAGCAGCGACACTACAGGGAAGGGTTCACCCCTCCACTTT
>TRBJ2-7|TRBD2|-|TRBV6-5
CASSTYSGSFNF
TGTGCCAGCAGTACCTACAGCGGGAGTTTTAACTTC
>TRBJ1-4|TRBD1|-|TRBV28
CASRTGGEKLFF
TGTGCCAGCAGAACAGGGGGGGAAAAACTGTTTTTT
>TRBJ2-1|TRBD2|-|TRBV30
CASGLAGANEQFF
TGTGCCTCAGGACTAGCGGGAGCTAATGAGCAGTTCTTC
>TRBJ2-1|TRBD2|-|TRBV30
CAWSDHQLAGYNEQFF
TGTGCCTGGAGTGACCACCAACTAGCGGGGTACAATGAGCAGTTCTTC
>TRBJ2-7|TRBD1|-|TRBV10-1
CASSDGQGSAYEQYF
TGCGCCAGCAGTGACGGACAGGGAAGTGCCTACGAGCAGTACTTC
>TRBJ2-7|TRBD2|-|TRBV6-5
CASRATSGSLYEQYF
TGTGCCAGCAGGGCGACTAGCGGGAGTCTCTACGAGCAGTACTTC
>TRBJ2-1|TRBD1|once|TRBV6-4
CASSRDGRGYNEQFF
TGTGCCAGCAGTAGGGACGGCAGGGGGTACAATGAGCAGTTCTTC